This paragraph reports one TCR beta chain. The antigen is unknown. The primer mix had 60 V beta and 13 J beta primers. Repertoires were generated with immunoSEQ multiplex PCR, while TCRdb's copy carries only in-frame clones and drops some. In the table there are about 49,000 clones, around 86% of which are singletons. This entry is derived from a study of glioma-infiltrating T cells after dendritic cell vaccination. About the study: Autologous tumor lysate-pulsed dendritic cell vaccination was given between the early 2000s and the early 2010s.

General observations from the study: TCR clonality showed no direct relationship with survival.

Selection required adequate fresh-frozen tumor tissue plus more than two years' survival data. This receptor was obtained from a human donor with glioblastoma. The source was blood, collected before dendritic cell vaccination.

DNA for the CDR3: TGTGCCAGCAGCTTAGTGGCAGGATCTGCCTCACCCCTCCACTTT. It encodes CASSLVAGSASPLHF. The rearrangement uses TRBV11-2 and TRBJ1-6; unclear D gene. The germline V and J ends were trimmed by 1 base and 10 bases, with 14 bases remaining between them. The CDR3 runs 15 residues. Germline-derived CDR1 and CDR2 are SGHAT and FQNNGV.